Shown below are 5 T cell receptor beta chains from a single sample sequenced in a study of blood T cell repertoires in COVID-19. The table came from immunoSEQ multiplex PCR; TCRdb's copy has only in-frame clones and leaves some out. The sample has about 190,000 clones, 88% seen once. Sequenced material: peripheral blood. These receptors came from a human donor in a cohort sampled during active COVID-19.

This clone showed up just once. The sample holds other DNA sequences that translate to the same CDR3. The chain has TRBV19 and TRBJ2-3; D might be TRBD2 (6 bases). In germline, CDR1 is LNHDA, CDR2 SQIVND (reference sequence). The CDR3 loop spans 14 amino acids. The V end was cut by 7 bases, the J end by 0 bases, with 11 bases between. CDR3 coding DNA: TGTGCCAGTATCGGCGGGACTAGCACAGATACGCAGTATTTT. It encodes CASIGGTSTDTQYF.

J is TRBJ2-7 and V is TRBV5-6; TRBD1 is a possible D gene (6 bases). V was pared by 3 bases and J by 6 bases, with 19 bases between. Per germline, CDR1 SGHDT and CDR2 YYEEEE. This CDR3 comprises 15 residues. The CDR3 nucleotides are TGTGCCAGCAGCTGGGGCCCGTCAGGGGTGGCCGAGCAGTACTTC. Amino acid sequence: CASSWGPSGVAEQYF.

This chain links TRBV3-1 (or the pseudogene TRBV3-2) with TRBJ2-3; TRBD2 agrees at 11 bases. CDR3 length: 16 amino acids. V dropped 0 bases and J dropped 5; count of bases not matched to a gene: 4. CDR1 is LGHDT, CDR2 YNNKEL, per germline (reference sequence). The CDR3 spells CASSQDTSGRRDTQYF. The DNA for the CDR3 is TGTGCCAGCAGCCAAGATACTAGCGGGAGAAGAGATACGCAGTATTTT.

The rearrangement uses TRBV29-1 and TRBJ2-3, with 13 bases that match TRBD2. Germline V gene lookup returns CDR1 SQVTM and CDR2 ANQGSEA. The CDR3 is made up of 16 amino acids. V trimming: 6 bases; J trimming: 1 base; junction bases outside the gene matches: 7. The CDR3 DNA sequence: TGCAGCGTGGCCGGACTAGCGGGAGATCGCACAGATACGCAGTATTTT. This sequence encodes CSVAGLAGDRTDTQYF.

CDR3 bases: TGTGCCAGCAGCCCGACTAGCGGGAGAACGGGTGGGGCCAACGTCCTGACTTTC. Translation: CASSPTSGRTGGANVLTF. This rearrangement joins TRBV6-2 or TRBV6-3 to TRBJ2-6; 12 bases match TRBD2. Losses at the gene ends were 6 bases for V and 3 bases for J; bases not matched to a gene: 9. The CDR3 consists of 18 residues. CDR1 and CDR2 (germline): MNHEY, SVGEGT.